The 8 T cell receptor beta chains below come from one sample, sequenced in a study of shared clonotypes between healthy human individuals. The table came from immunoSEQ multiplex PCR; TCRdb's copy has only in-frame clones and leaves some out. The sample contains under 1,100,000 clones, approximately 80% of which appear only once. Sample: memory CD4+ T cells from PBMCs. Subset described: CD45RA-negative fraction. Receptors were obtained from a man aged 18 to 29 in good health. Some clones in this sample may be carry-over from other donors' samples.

CDR3: CASSYVYSSYNEQFF. CDR3 DNA: TGTGCCAGCAGTTACGTGTATAGCTCCTACAATGAGCAGTTCTTC. The V gene is TRBV6-6, the J gene TRBJ2-1; unclear D gene. Trimming left V 2 bases short and J 0 bases short, with 8 bases between. This CDR3 has 15 amino acids. Germline CDR1 reads MNHNY; CDR2 reads SVGAGI (reference sequence).

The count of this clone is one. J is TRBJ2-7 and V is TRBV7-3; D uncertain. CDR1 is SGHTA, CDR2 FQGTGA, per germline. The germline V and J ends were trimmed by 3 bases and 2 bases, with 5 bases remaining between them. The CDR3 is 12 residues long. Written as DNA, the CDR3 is TGTGCCAGCAGCTTTACTACCTACGAGCAGTACTTC. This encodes CASSFTTYEQYF.

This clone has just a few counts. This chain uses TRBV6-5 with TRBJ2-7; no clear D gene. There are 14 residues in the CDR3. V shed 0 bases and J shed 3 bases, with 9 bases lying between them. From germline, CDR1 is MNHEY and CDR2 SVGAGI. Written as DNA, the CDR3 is TGTGCCAGCAGTTACTCGAAGGGCGGCTACGAGCAGTACTTC. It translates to CASSYSKGGYEQYF.

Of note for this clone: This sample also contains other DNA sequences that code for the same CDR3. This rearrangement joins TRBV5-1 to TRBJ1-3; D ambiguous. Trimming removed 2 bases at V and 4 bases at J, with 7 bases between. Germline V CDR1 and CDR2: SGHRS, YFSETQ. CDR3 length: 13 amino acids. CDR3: CASSLSSGNTIYF. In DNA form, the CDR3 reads TGCGCCAGCAGCTTATCTTCGGGAAACACCATATATTTT.

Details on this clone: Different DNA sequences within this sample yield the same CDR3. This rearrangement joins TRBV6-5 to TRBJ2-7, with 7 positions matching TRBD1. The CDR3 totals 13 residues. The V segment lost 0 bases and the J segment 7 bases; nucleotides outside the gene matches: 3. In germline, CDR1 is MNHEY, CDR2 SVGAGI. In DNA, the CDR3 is TGTGCCAGCAGTTACTCGACAGGGCGGGAGCAGTACTTC. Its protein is CASSYSTGREQYF.

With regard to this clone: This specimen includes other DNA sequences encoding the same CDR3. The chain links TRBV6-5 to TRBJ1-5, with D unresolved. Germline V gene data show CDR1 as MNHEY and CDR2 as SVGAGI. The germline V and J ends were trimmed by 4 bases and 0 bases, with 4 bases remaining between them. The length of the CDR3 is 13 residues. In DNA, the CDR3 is TGTGCCAGCAGTTCAAGTAGCAATCAGCCCCAGCATTTT. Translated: CASSSSSNQPQHF.

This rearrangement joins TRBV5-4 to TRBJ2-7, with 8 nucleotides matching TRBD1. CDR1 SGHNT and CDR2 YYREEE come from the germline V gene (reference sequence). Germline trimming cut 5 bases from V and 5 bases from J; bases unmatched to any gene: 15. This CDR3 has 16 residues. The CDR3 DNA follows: TGTGCCAGCAGTCGGACAGGGAAATACAGAGGGGACGAGCAGTACTTC. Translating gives CASSRTGKYRGDEQYF.

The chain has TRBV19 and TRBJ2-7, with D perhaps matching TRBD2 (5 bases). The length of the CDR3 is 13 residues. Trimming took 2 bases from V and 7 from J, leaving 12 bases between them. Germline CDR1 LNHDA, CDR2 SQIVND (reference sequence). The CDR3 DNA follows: TGTGCCAGTAGTATATACGGGATGGGGGAGCAGTACTTC. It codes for CASSIYGMGEQYF.